A selection of T cell receptor beta chains follows, all from one sample in a study of T-cell reconstitution after alpha-beta-depleted transplantation in children. TCRdb redid the calling of the PCR reads with MiXCR, one entry per CDR3 protein. The sample carries approximately 520,000 distinct CDR3 sequences, roughly an eighth recorded once. This specimen was PBMCs, mostly from graft donor cells, taken 180 days after TCRalphabeta/CD19-depleted stem cell transplant. The source is a female patient aged 2-10 years who had a stem cell transplant for aplastic anemia, so the T cells may come from the graft donor. Each CDR3 is given with its conserved first and last residue. The D gene is left open where the match is weak. Some rows have no size entry. The others give once, few or many, or a class for an expanded clone.

clone_size: -; d_call: TRBD2; cdr3_length: 15; j_call: TRBJ2-1; v_call: TRBV4-2; cdr3_aa: CASSQGAGLENEQFF; cdr3_nt: TGTGCCAGCAGCCAAGGGGCGGGACTAGAGAATGAGCAGTTCTTC
clone_size: -; d_call: -; cdr3_length: 17; j_call: TRBJ1-5; v_call: TRBV20-1; cdr3_aa: CSARGGAPLGSNQPQHF; cdr3_nt: TGCAGTGCTAGGGGGGGAGCGCCCTTAGGAAGCAATCAGCCCCAGCATTTT
clone_size: -; d_call: TRBD1; cdr3_length: 15; j_call: TRBJ1-5; v_call: TRBV28; cdr3_aa: CASSSPGTGNQPQHF; cdr3_nt: TGTGCCAGCAGTTCCCCCGGGACAGGGAATCAGCCCCAGCATTTT
clone_size: -; d_call: -; cdr3_length: 18; j_call: TRBJ2-7; v_call: TRBV2; cdr3_aa: CASSPSRQARWDDYKQYF; cdr3_nt: TGTGCCAGCAGTCCTTCTAGACAGGCAAGGTGGGATGACTACAAGCAGTACTTC
clone_size: -; d_call: -; cdr3_length: 12; j_call: TRBJ1-5; v_call: TRBV2; cdr3_aa: CASTTDNQPQHF; cdr3_nt: TGTGCCAGCACAACAGACAATCAGCCCCAGCATTTT
clone_size: once; d_call: -; cdr3_length: 15; j_call: TRBJ1-2; v_call: TRBV19; cdr3_aa: CASMTSWGLGHGYTF; cdr3_nt: TGTGCCAGTATGACCTCGTGGGGGCTCGGTCATGGCTACACCTTC
clone_size: -; d_call: TRBD1; cdr3_length: 15; j_call: TRBJ2-2; v_call: TRBV2; cdr3_aa: CASRRQGPNTGELFF; cdr3_nt: TGTGCCAGCCGGCGACAGGGGCCGAACACCGGGGAGCTGTTTTTT
clone_size: few; d_call: -; cdr3_length: 11; j_call: TRBJ2-7; v_call: TRBV29-1; cdr3_aa: CSVRQDYEQYF; cdr3_nt: TGCAGCGTAAGACAGGATTACGAGCAGTACTTC
clone_size: few; d_call: -; cdr3_length: 13; j_call: TRBJ2-3; v_call: TRBV18; cdr3_aa: CASSHRDTDTQYF; cdr3_nt: TGTGCCAGCTCACACAGAGACACAGATACGCAGTATTTT
clone_size: many; d_call: TRBD1; cdr3_length: 14; j_call: TRBJ1-1; v_call: TRBV7-2; cdr3_aa: CASSRDRSSTEAFF; cdr3_nt: TGTGCCAGCAGCAGGGACAGGTCCAGCACTGAAGCTTTCTTT
clone_size: -; d_call: TRBD1; cdr3_length: 16; j_call: TRBJ1-4; v_call: TRBV7-9; cdr3_aa: CASSLAPGQRNEKLFF; cdr3_nt: TGTGCCAGCAGCCTCGCCCCGGGACAGAGGAATGAAAAACTGTTTTTT
clone_size: few; d_call: -; cdr3_length: 16; j_call: TRBJ2-1; v_call: TRBV7-9; cdr3_aa: CASSLGSAGFANEQFF; cdr3_nt: TGTGCCAGCAGCTTAGGTTCGGCAGGGTTCGCTAATGAGCAGTTCTTC
clone_size: -; d_call: TRBD1; cdr3_length: 13; j_call: TRBJ1-6; v_call: TRBV7-2; cdr3_aa: CASSLGTGSPLHF; cdr3_nt: TGTGCCAGCAGCTTGGGGACAGGTTCACCCCTCCACTTT
clone_size: -; d_call: -; cdr3_length: 15; j_call: TRBJ2-3; v_call: TRBV27; cdr3_aa: CASSLSRKGTDTQYF; cdr3_nt: TGTGCCAGCAGTTTATCCCGCAAGGGGACAGATACGCAGTATTTT
clone_size: few; d_call: TRBD1; cdr3_length: 15; j_call: TRBJ2-7; v_call: TRBV28; cdr3_aa: CASSNTGGGAYEQYF; cdr3_nt: TGTGCCAGCAGTAACACAGGGGGCGGTGCCTACGAGCAGTACTTC
clone_size: many; d_call: -; cdr3_length: 15; j_call: TRBJ2-1; v_call: TRBV7-6; cdr3_aa: CASSFQGSSYNEQFF; cdr3_nt: TGTGCCAGCAGCTTCCAGGGTTCATCCTACAATGAGCAGTTCTTC
clone_size: -; d_call: -; cdr3_length: 13; j_call: TRBJ2-7; v_call: TRBV20-1; cdr3_aa: CSARPASSYEQYF; cdr3_nt: TGCAGTGCTAGACCAGCCAGTTCCTACGAGCAGTACTTC
clone_size: -; d_call: TRBD2; cdr3_length: 16; j_call: TRBJ2-2; v_call: TRBV7-2; cdr3_aa: CASSAGTSGKTGELFF; cdr3_nt: TGTGCCAGCAGCGCCGGGACTAGCGGGAAAACCGGGGAGCTGTTTTTT
clone_size: -; d_call: -; cdr3_length: 13; j_call: TRBJ2-2; v_call: TRBV20-1; cdr3_aa: CSARDSGRTGLFF; cdr3_nt: TGCAGTGCTAGAGATTCGGGGAGAACCGGGCTGTTTTTT
clone_size: -; d_call: TRBD1; cdr3_length: 15; j_call: TRBJ2-1; v_call: TRBV27; cdr3_aa: CASSLSGQGISEQFF; cdr3_nt: TGTGCCAGCAGTTTATCGGGACAGGGGATTAGTGAGCAGTTCTTC
clone_size: -; d_call: -; cdr3_length: 13; j_call: TRBJ1-5; v_call: TRBV12-3/TRBV12-4; cdr3_aa: CASSLDAQGPQHF; cdr3_nt: TGTGCCAGCAGCCTAGATGCCCAGGGGCCCCAGCATTTT
clone_size: -; d_call: -; cdr3_length: 15; j_call: TRBJ1-2; v_call: TRBV12-3/TRBV12-4; cdr3_aa: CASSFYLQRNYGYTF; cdr3_nt: TGTGCCAGCAGTTTTTATCTACAGCGGAACTATGGCTACACCTTC
clone_size: many; d_call: TRBD1; cdr3_length: 14; j_call: TRBJ2-5; v_call: TRBV12-3/TRBV12-4; cdr3_aa: CASRTTGGKETQYF; cdr3_nt: TGTGCCAGCAGGACGACAGGGGGTAAAGAGACCCAGTACTTC
clone_size: few; d_call: TRBD2; cdr3_length: 16; j_call: TRBJ2-1; v_call: TRBV11-2; cdr3_aa: CASSRIAGRGPNEQFF; cdr3_nt: TGTGCCAGCAGCCGGATAGCGGGAAGGGGCCCGAATGAGCAGTTCTTC
clone_size: -; d_call: TRBD2; cdr3_length: 15; j_call: TRBJ2-5; v_call: TRBV19; cdr3_aa: CASSKGLAGGETQYF; cdr3_nt: TGTGCCAGTAGTAAAGGACTAGCGGGAGGAGAGACCCAGTACTTC
clone_size: many; d_call: -; cdr3_length: 15; j_call: TRBJ1-5; v_call: TRBV7-2; cdr3_aa: CASSSWEAGLRPQHF; cdr3_nt: TGTGCCAGCAGCTCCTGGGAGGCCGGTTTGCGGCCCCAGCATTTT
clone_size: few; d_call: -; cdr3_length: 19; j_call: TRBJ2-4; v_call: TRBV5-1; cdr3_aa: CASSSDLLGRRRTKNIQYF; cdr3_nt: TGCGCCAGCAGCTCCGATTTATTGGGACGTAGGAGGACCAAAAACATTCAGTACTTC